This T cell receptor (beta chain) was identified in a study of blood T cell repertoires in COVID-19. Data came from immunoSEQ multiplex PCR; TCRdb stores just in-frame clones and leaves some out. The sample has more than 65,000 clones, around 90% seen once. V was pared by 4 bases and J by 1 base, with 5 bases of the junction left unmatched. Germline CDR1 LGHDT, CDR2 YNNKEL (reference sequence). CDR3 length: 15 residues. This receptor was taken from a man in his sixties with acute or convalescent COVID-19. Sample: peripheral blood. V and J are TRBV3-1 (or the pseudogene TRBV3-2) and TRBJ2-7; TRBD1 matches 9 bases. CDR3 DNA: TGTGCCAGCAGCCTAAGTGGACAGGGGTCCTACGAGCAGTACTTC. It specifies CASSLSGQGSYEQYF.